The 2 T cell receptor beta chains reported below all come from one sample, sequenced in a study of blood T cell repertoires in COVID-19. Method: immunoSEQ multiplex PCR; TCRdb's copy keeps in-frame clones and lacks some. The profile shows a few hundred thousand clones, around nine tenths of them singletons. The sequencing input was peripheral blood. The receptors originated from a man aged 50-59 years with active or convalescent COVID-19.

The genes are TRBV24-1 and TRBJ2-3; 14 nucleotides match TRBD2. V lost 7 bases and J lost 5; bases outside the gene matches: 4. Germline CDR1 is KGHDR and CDR2 is SFDVKD. There are 15 residues in the CDR3. The CDR3 region has the DNA TGTGCCACCAGCGCGACTAGCGGGAGGGGAGATACGCAGTATTTT. It specifies CATSATSGRGDTQYF.

The rearrangement links TRBV5-4 to TRBJ2-7; D call uncertain. The ends were cut back, 4 bases at V and 2 bases at J, with 16 bases in the middle. This CDR3 is 15 amino acids long. Germline V lookup: CDR1 SGHNT, CDR2 YYREEE (reference sequence). CDR3 bases: TGTGCCAGCAGCGTGGACGGAGCTCTTGCCTACGAGCAGTACTTC. It codes for CASSVDGALAYEQYF.